Here is one T cell receptor (beta chain) with its context. Assay: immunoSEQ multiplex PCR; the TCRdb copy retains only in-frame clones and omits some. This table holds roughly 160,000 clones, approximately 81% found once. The sample originates from a study of blood T cell repertoires in COVID-19. The germline V gene has CDR1 MGHDK and CDR2 SYGVNS. The ends were cut back, 7 bases at V and 6 bases at J, with 19 bases in the middle. This CDR3 is built from 15 residues. The TCR comes from a man between 40 and 49 years old with acute or convalescent COVID-19. Sequencing input: peripheral blood. The chain employs TRBV25-1 and TRBJ2-1; tentatively, D is TRBD2 (6 bases). Here the CDR3 reads CASTRPGFGSNEQFF. The DNA for the CDR3 is TGTGCCAGCACCCGACCAGGGTTCGGGAGCAATGAGCAGTTCTTC.